One TCR beta chain is described in this entry. In the PCR, 60 Vbeta and 13 Jbeta primers were used. Some clones are missing from TCRdb's copy, which holds only in-frame ones; the method was immunoSEQ multiplex PCR. Of 60,000 to 80,000 clones listed, about 77% are singletons. V lost 6 bases to trimming and J lost 8 bases; unmatched junction nucleotides: 10. Germline assignment: CDR1 SGHDT and CDR2 YYEEEE. The CDR3 consists of 13 residues. The source of the sample is a study of cytomegalovirus exposure and HLA in healthy donors. Healthy people donating bone marrow made up the donors. V is TRBV5-6 and J is TRBJ1-2; 7 positions match TRBD1. The sample was PBMCs. This TCR came from a woman in her 30s in good health and CMV-seronegative. This CDR3 reads CASNLYRGGGYTF. CDR3 in DNA: TGTGCCAGCAACTTATACAGGGGTGGAGGCTACACCTTC.